The 32 T cell receptor beta chains below all came from one sample that was sequenced in a study of beta chain features in type 1 diabetes (dated 2018 in TCRdb). The paper as a whole reports these results and caveats: In all four CD4+ subsets, TCRB CDR3 length was moderately but significantly shorter in type 1 diabetes patients.

Receptor amplification or capture employed the immunoSEQ multiplex PCR assay. The High Capacity cDNA Reverse Transcription Kit was used to reverse transcribe all of the isolated RNA, meaning that expressed TCRB transcripts were what got sequenced. Not all clones reach the TCRdb copy of this immuneACCESS table, which keeps in-frame sequences only. Checked studies attribute under half of the gap to unresolved V genes and leave the rest unexplained. In this sample the table shows 130,000 or so clones, around 15% of which occur a single time. The ten top clones hold roughly 2.6% of the sample. No antigen has been assigned to these receptors. The sample taken for sequencing was central memory CD4+ T cells from blood. The receptors shown here come from a man aged 18 to 35 with type 1 diabetes.

The chain links TRBV19 to TRBJ2-2; 8 nucleotides match TRBD1. The CDR3 loop spans 14 amino acids. V lost 4 bases, J lost 4 bases, and 2 bases stayed unmatched. Germline lookup yields CDR1 LNHDA and CDR2 SQIVND (reference sequence). The CDR3 reads CASSRQGRTGELFF. The CDR3 DNA reads TGTGCCAGTAGTAGACAGGGGCGCACCGGGGAGCTGTTTTTT.

This clone has more than one count but fewer than ten. This chain joins TRBV20-1 and TRBJ2-1; no reliable D call. The V end was cut by 2 bases, the J end by 5 bases, with 4 bases between. Germline CDR1 DFQATT, CDR2 SNEGSKA (reference sequence). CDR3 length: 11 amino acids. The CDR3 spells CSARPHNEQFF. In DNA, the CDR3 is TGCAGTGCTAGACCCCACAATGAGCAGTTCTTC.

The chain uses TRBV2 and TRBJ2-5; D is ambiguous. Germline CDR1 reads SNHLY; CDR2 reads FYNNEI. The CDR3 length is 12 residues. V lost 5 bases, J lost 5 bases, and 9 bases lay in between. CDR3 in amino acids: CASSKLEETQYF. CDR3 sequence (DNA): TGTGCCAGCAGTAAACTGGAGGAGACCCAGTACTTC.

This clone was seen a few times. The chain has TRBV28 and TRBJ1-1; D is undetermined. The CDR3 is 13 amino acids. Germline values: CDR1 MDHEN, CDR2 SYDVKM. V lost 1 base, J lost 6 bases, and 9 bases lay in between. CDR3 sequence: CASSLFVSSEAFF. CDR3 DNA: TGTGCCAGCAGTTTATTTGTCAGTTCTGAAGCTTTCTTT.

CDR3 sequence reads: CASSLAGGDIEQYF. CDR3 bases: TGTGCCAGCAGCTTGGCGGGAGGGGACATAGAGCAGTACTTC. This sequence joins TRBV5-6 and TRBJ2-7, with TRBD2 matching over 8 bases. CDR1 is SGHDT, CDR2 YYEEEE, per germline. V trimming: 0 bases; J trimming: 7 bases; junction bases outside the gene matches: 6. The CDR3 totals 14 residues.

This clone was counted at least ten times. This chain connects TRBV5-6 to TRBJ2-7; no reliable D call. Trimming removed 5 bases at V and 5 bases at J, with 20 bases between. Germline V gene data show CDR1 as SGHDT and CDR2 as YYEEEE. This CDR3 is 15 amino acids long. CDR3 protein: CASSTARGPLDEQYF. DNA for the CDR3: TGTGCCAGCAGTACCGCGCGTGGGCCTCTTGACGAGCAGTACTTC. Complete variable domain (other parts from reference TRBV5-6 and TRBJ2-7): DAGVTQSPTHLIKTRGQQVTLRCSPKSGHDTVSWYQQALGQGPQFIFQYYEEEERQRGNFPDRFSGHQFPNYSSELNVNALLLGDSALYLCASSTARGPLDEQYFGPGTRLTVT.

The CDR3 DNA follows: TGCGCCAGCAGCCAGATAAGGACTAGCGGGAGCTCAGATACGCAGTATTTT. It specifies CASSQIRTSGSSDTQYF. The V call is TRBV4-1, the J call TRBJ2-3; 13 nucleotides align to TRBD2. Germline values: CDR1 MGHRA, CDR2 YSYEKL. There are 17 residues in the CDR3. The V segment lost 3 bases and the J segment 4 bases; nucleotides outside the gene matches: 7.

V usage is TRBV30 and J usage is TRBJ2-6; D may be TRBD1 (5 bases). V lost 5 bases and J lost 2, with 13 bases in between. The CDR3 is made up of 15 amino acids. Germline lookup yields CDR1 GTSNPN and CDR2 SVGIG (reference sequence). CDR3 nucleotides: TGTGCCTGGGGTCAGGGTAGTGCTGGGGCCAACGTCCTGACTTTC. Translating gives CAWGQGSAGANVLTF.

This clone was counted many times. The V call is TRBV5-1, the J call TRBJ2-6, with 7 bases identical to TRBD1. There are 17 residues in the CDR3. The germline gives CDR1 SGHRS, CDR2 YFSETQ. V lost 4 bases, J lost 0 bases, and 7 bases stayed unmatched. CDR3 sequence (DNA): TGCGCCAGCAGCAGGACAGGCATACCCTCTGGGGCCAACGTCCTGACTTTC. Protein product: CASSRTGIPSGANVLTF.

There are many counts of this clone. The chain is built from TRBV10-3 and TRBJ2-5; TRBD1 aligns across 9 bases. The V gene end was trimmed by 5 bases and the J gene end by 5 bases; junction bases not matched to a gene: 3. Germline assignment: CDR1 ENHRY and CDR2 SYGVKD. This CDR3 has 13 residues. The CDR3 DNA is TGTGCCATCAGTCAACAGGGGGCTGAGACCCAGTACTTC. It yields the protein CAISQQGAETQYF.

This clone appeared a few times. This chain uses TRBV6-5 with TRBJ1-5; 9 nucleotides agree with TRBD1. CDR3 length: 15 residues. V gave up 0 bases and J gave up 7 bases; unmatched junction bases: 4. CDR1 and CDR2 (germline): MNHEY, SVGAGI. CDR3 sequence reads: CASSYSGQGRQPQHF. Written as DNA, the CDR3 is TGTGCCAGCAGTTACTCGGGACAGGGAAGGCAGCCCCAGCATTTT.

CDR3 region: CASSVGLVGEETQYF. As DNA, the CDR3 is TGTGCCAGCAGCGTTGGACTAGTTGGGGAAGAGACCCAGTACTTC. The chain employs TRBV9 and TRBJ2-5; 7 nucleotides agree with TRBD2. CDR1 is SGDLS and CDR2 is YYNGEE in the germline V gene. The CDR3 is 15 amino acids. V dropped 2 bases and J dropped 3; count of bases not matched to a gene: 7. Based on the CDR3 plus reference TRBV9 and TRBJ2-5, the full variable domain is DSGVTQTPKHLITATGQRVTLRCSPRSGDLSVYWYQQSLDQGLQFLIQYYNGEERAKGNILERFSAQQFPDLHSELNLSSLELGDSALYFCASSVGLVGEETQYFGPGTRLLVL.

This clone was counted only a few times. The chain has TRBV5-1 and TRBJ2-1; D is possibly TRBD1 (5 bases). V lost 3 bases, J lost 8 bases, and 12 bases lay in between. CDR3 length: 13 amino acids. Germline V gives CDR1 SGHRS, CDR2 YFSETQ. CDR3 bases: TGCGCCAGCAGCTCGCAAAGGGGTGATGAGCAGTTCTTC. Its protein product is CASSSQRGDEQFF.

Many counts were recorded for this clone. The V call is TRBV7-2, the J call TRBJ1-3; the D is unclear. Looked up from germline, CDR1 is SGHTA and CDR2 is FQGNSA. CDR3 length equals 15 residues. V was clipped by 5 bases and J by 8 bases, with 19 bases between them. CDR3 nucleotide sequence: TGTGCCAGCAGCCTCCTCCGCACCCGTAGCCACACCATATATTTT. Protein sequence: CASSLLRTRSHTIYF. Complete variable domain (other parts from reference TRBV7-2 and TRBJ1-3): GAGVSQSPSNKVTEKGKDVELRCDPISGHTALYWYRQSLGQGLEFLIYFQGNSAPDKSGLPSDRFSAERTGGSVSTLTIQRTQQEDSAVYLCASSLLRTRSHTIYFGEGSWLTVV.

This clone was detected only a few times. The V gene is TRBV30, the J gene TRBJ2-7, with TRBD1 matching 9 bases. The germline CDR1 and CDR2 sequences are GTSNPN and SVGIG (reference sequence). The ends lost 7 bases at V and 4 bases at J; junction bases unmatched: 8. The CDR3 length is 13 residues. The CDR3: CAFLHRGRYEQYF. In DNA form, the CDR3 reads TGTGCCTTTCTACACAGGGGGCGATACGAGCAGTACTTC.

This clone was observed a handful of times. The chain links TRBV2 to TRBJ2-7; either TRBD1 or TRBD2 may supply D (5 bases each). The length of the CDR3 is 13 residues. Deletions cut 5 bases from V and 0 bases from J, with 8 bases between. Germline V gives CDR1 SNHLY, CDR2 FYNNEI. The CDR3 DNA reads TGTGCCAGCAGTTGGGACCTCTCCTACGAGCAGTACTTC. It translates to CASSWDLSYEQYF.

The chain joins TRBV5-1 to TRBJ2-1; TRBD2 agrees at 16 bases. Germline V gene lookup returns CDR1 SGHRS and CDR2 YFSETQ. This CDR3 is 17 amino acids long. After removal of 2 bases from V and 8 bases from J, the junction contained 7 bases not matched to a gene. In nucleotides, the CDR3 is TGCGCCAGCAGCTTCTCCGGGACTAGCGGGAGGGGCGATGAGCAGTTCTTC. It translates to CASSFSGTSGRGDEQFF.

The rearrangement links TRBV7-2 to TRBJ2-3, with 10 bases fitting TRBD1. CDR3 length equals 17 residues. Germline V CDR1 and CDR2: SGHTA, FQGNSA. V gave up 2 bases and J gave up 1 base; unmatched junction bases: 6. The chain's CDR3 is CASSLKAGQGGTDTQYF. CDR3 DNA: TGTGCCAGCAGCTTAAAGGCCGGACAGGGGGGCACAGATACGCAGTATTTT.

This clone was seen more than once but under ten times. Here the CDR3 DNA reads TGTGCCAGCAGCTCCCAGGGCGGGGGGCCTGGCACAGATACGCAGTATTTT. It translates to CASSSQGGGPGTDTQYF. The V call is TRBV28, the J call TRBJ2-3, with 8 bases that match TRBD2. The CDR3 is made up of 17 amino acids. The germline V gene has CDR1 MDHEN and CDR2 SYDVKM. With 6 bases clipped from V and 1 base from J, the junction kept 12 bases outside the gene matches.

The genes are TRBV4-3 and TRBJ2-5; D possibly corresponds to TRBD2 (6 bases). V gave up 1 base and J gave up 5 bases, with 23 bases separating them. The CDR3 runs 18 residues. Germline V CDR1 and CDR2: LGHNA, YSLEER. The DNA for the CDR3 is TGCGCCAGCAGCCAAGTTAGCGTCACCGCACGGGCGGGGGAGACCCAGTACTTC. Protein product: CASSQVSVTARAGETQYF.

This clone has a handful of counts. The rearrangement links TRBV7-2 to TRBJ2-3; 7 bases map to TRBD2. Germline V gene lookup returns CDR1 SGHTA and CDR2 FQGNSA. CDR3 size: 18 residues. The J segment lost 5 bases and the V segment lost 1 base, leaving 15 bases of the junction unmatched. CDR3 sequence: CASSLEMRGIGTQDTQYF. The CDR3 DNA reads as TGTGCCAGCAGCTTAGAAATGCGGGGGATAGGCACACAAGATACGCAGTATTTT.

This clone was found many times. The V gene is TRBV29-1, the J gene TRBJ2-1; D is perhaps TRBD1 (6 bases). Deletions cut 1 base from V and 5 bases from J, with 9 bases between. The CDR3 has 13 amino acids. Germline assignment: CDR1 SQVTM and CDR2 ANQGSEA. The CDR3 loop is CSVEGNRDNEQFF. CDR3 DNA sequence: TGCAGCGTTGAAGGGAACAGGGACAATGAGCAGTTCTTC.

This chain uses TRBV13 with TRBJ2-1; perhaps TRBD2 as D (5 bases). The CDR3 is made up of 12 amino acids. The germline V gene encodes CDR1 PRHDT and CDR2 FYEKMQ (reference sequence). V shed 5 bases and J shed 10 bases, with 12 bases lying between them. The CDR3 here is CASSAGVSEQFF. CDR3 bases: TGTGCCAGCAGCGCCGGGGTAAGCGAGCAGTTCTTC. The variable domain in full, with the rest retrieved from reference TRBV13 and TRBJ2-1, is AAGVIQSPRHLIKEKRETATLKCYPIPRHDTVYWYQQGPGQDPQFLISFYEKMQSDKGSIPDRFSAQQFSDYHSELNMSSLELGDSALYFCASSAGVSEQFFGPGTRLTVL.

This clone was found a few times. The sample holds other DNA sequences that translate to the same CDR3. The CDR3 DNA reads as TGTGCCAGCAGCTTTGGAGGGATCGATGGCTACACCTTC. It translates to CASSFGGIDGYTF. The chain has TRBV7-9 and TRBJ1-2; D gene ambiguous. Deletions cut 3 bases from V and 6 bases from J, with 11 bases between. The CDR3 runs 13 residues. CDR1 and CDR2 from the germline V gene are SEHNR and FQNEAQ (reference sequence). Full variable domain (rest looked up from reference TRBV7-9 and TRBJ1-2): DTGVSQNPRHKITKRGQNVTFRCDPISEHNRLYWYRQTLGQGPEFLTYFQNEAQLEKSRLLSDRFSAERPKGSFSTLEIQRTEQGDSAMYLCASSFGGIDGYTFGSGTRLTVV.

Only a few counts were recorded for this clone. This chain links TRBV28 with TRBJ1-2; maybe TRBD1 (6 bases). Germline V gene lookup returns CDR1 MDHEN and CDR2 SYDVKM. The V end was cut by 6 bases, the J end by 4 bases, with 18 bases between. This CDR3 comprises 15 residues. CDR3: CASRNPQGTFYGYTF. CDR3 nucleotides: TGTGCCAGCAGGAACCCCCAGGGGACCTTCTATGGCTACACCTTC.

V and J are TRBV15 and TRBJ1-6; no definite D call. The CDR3 has 15 residues. Germline loops: CDR1 LNHNV, CDR2 YYDKDF (reference sequence). Trimming stripped 1 base from V and 9 bases from J, with 13 bases between. The CDR3 sequence is CATSRAASASSPLHF. The CDR3 DNA sequence: TGTGCCACCAGCAGAGCCGCCTCCGCTTCTTCACCCCTCCACTTT.

This clone turned up a few times. Since a far larger clone is one base different, this is likely a read error. The genes are TRBV29-1 and TRBJ2-1; 8 nucleotides line up with TRBD2. Germline V CDR1 and CDR2: SQVTM, ANQGSEA. The CDR3 has 13 amino acids. V was pared by 7 bases and J by 5 bases, with 7 bases of the junction left unmatched. As DNA, the CDR3 is TGCAGCGGTGGGACTAGGAAGGACAATGAGCAGTTCTTC. Protein product: CSGGTRKDNEQFF.

This chain connects TRBV7-9 to TRBJ2-7, with 8 bases aligning to TRBD2. V shed 2 bases and J 1 base; nucleotides not matched to a gene: 1. The germline CDR1 and CDR2 sequences are SEHNR and FQNEAQ (reference sequence). This CDR3 contains 14 residues. The DNA for the CDR3 is TGTGCCAGCAGCTTAACTAGCGGATCCTACGAGCAGTACTTC. Its translation is CASSLTSGSYEQYF. The full variable domain, rest sourced from reference TRBV7-9 and TRBJ2-7, is DTGVSQNPRHKITKRGQNVTFRCDPISEHNRLYWYRQTLGQGPEFLTYFQNEAQLEKSRLLSDRFSAERPKGSFSTLEIQRTEQGDSAMYLCASSLTSGSYEQYFGPGTRLTVT.

V gene TRBV7-2 combines with J gene TRBJ2-7, with D unresolved. Trimming cost V 4 bases and J 0 bases, with 13 bases left between them. CDR3 size: 15 residues. Per germline, CDR1 SGHTA and CDR2 FQGNSA. For the CDR3, the DNA is TGTGCCAGCAGCTCGGTCGTTCAGAGCTCCTACGAGCAGTACTTC. Its translation is CASSSVVQSSYEQYF.

The chain couples TRBV5-8 to TRBJ2-4; TRBD1 agrees at 10 bases. The CDR3 extends over 16 amino acids. Germline CDR1 SGHTS, CDR2 YDEGEE. V dropped 0 bases and J dropped 7; count of bases not matched to a gene: 7. The CDR3 bases are TGTGCCAGCAGCTTGGGGTTATCGGGACAGGGGAACATTCAGTACTTC. This gives the protein CASSLGLSGQGNIQYF.

The chain employs TRBV7-6 and TRBJ2-7, with TRBD2 as a possible D gene (6 bases). The V end lost 0 bases, the J end lost 6 bases, and 21 bases lay between the germline ends. The germline V gene encodes CDR1 SGHVS and CDR2 FNYEAQ. The CDR3 totals 17 residues. CDR3 nucleotides: TGTGCCAGCAGCTTAGCGCCCCCGACTAGTGCTCTTCTCGAGCAGTACTTC. It encodes CASSLAPPTSALLEQYF. Drawing the rest from reference TRBV7-6 and TRBJ2-7, the complete variable domain is GAGVSQSPRYKVTKRGQDVALRCDPISGHVSLYWYRQALGQGPEFLTYFNYEAQQDKSGLPNDRFSAERPEGSISTLTIQRTEQRDSAMYRCASSLAPPTSALLEQYFGPGTRLTVT.

This clone was counted many times. V and J are TRBV11-3 and TRBJ2-3, with D uncertain. Germline lookup yields CDR1 SGHNT and CDR2 YENEEA. V lost 0 bases and J 9 bases, leaving 10 bases between the germline ends. The CDR3 consists of 13 residues. CDR3 loop: CASSLEVDGTQYF. The CDR3 coding sequence is TGTGCCAGCAGCTTAGAGGTGGATGGGACGCAGTATTTT. Together with reference TRBV11-3 and TRBJ2-3, the CDR3 gives the full variable domain: EAGVVQSPRYKIIEKKQPVAFWCNPISGHNTLYWYLQNLGQGPELLIRYENEEAVDDSQLPKDRFSAERLKGVDSTLKIQPAELGDSAVYLCASSLEVDGTQYFGPGTRLTVL.